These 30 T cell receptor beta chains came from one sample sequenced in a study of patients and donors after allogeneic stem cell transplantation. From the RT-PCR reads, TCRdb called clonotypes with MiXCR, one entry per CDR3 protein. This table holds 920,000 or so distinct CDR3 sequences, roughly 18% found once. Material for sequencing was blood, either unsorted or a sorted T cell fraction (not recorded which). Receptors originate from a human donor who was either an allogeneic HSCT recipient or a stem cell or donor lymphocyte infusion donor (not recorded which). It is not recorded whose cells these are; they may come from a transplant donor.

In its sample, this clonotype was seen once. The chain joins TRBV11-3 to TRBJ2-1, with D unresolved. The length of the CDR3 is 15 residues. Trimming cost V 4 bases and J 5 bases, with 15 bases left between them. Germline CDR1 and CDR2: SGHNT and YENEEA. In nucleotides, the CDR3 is TGTGCCAGCAGCTCACTAACCGGCCGCGACAATGAGCAGTTCTTC. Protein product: CASSSLTGRDNEQFF.

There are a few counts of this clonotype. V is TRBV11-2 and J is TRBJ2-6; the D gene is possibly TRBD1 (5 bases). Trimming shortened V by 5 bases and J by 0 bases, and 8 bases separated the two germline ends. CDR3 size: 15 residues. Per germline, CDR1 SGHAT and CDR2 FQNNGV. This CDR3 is CASSEQASGANVLTF. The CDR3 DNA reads TGTGCCAGCAGCGAACAGGCCTCTGGGGCCAACGTCCTGACTTTC.

The CDR3 is CATSDFGQGFYGYTF. DNA of the CDR3: TGTGCCACCAGTGATTTCGGTCAGGGATTTTATGGCTACACCTTC. The V and J genes are TRBV24-1 and TRBJ1-2; D is possibly TRBD1 (5 bases). With 1 base removed from V and 5 bases from J, the gap between germline ends came to 13 bases. The CDR3 spans 15 residues. Germline CDR1 KGHDR, CDR2 SFDVKD.

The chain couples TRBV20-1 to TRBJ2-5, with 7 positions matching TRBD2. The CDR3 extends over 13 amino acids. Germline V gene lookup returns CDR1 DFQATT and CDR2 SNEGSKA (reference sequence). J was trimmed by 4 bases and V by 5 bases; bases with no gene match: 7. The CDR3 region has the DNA TGCAGTGCTTCTGACTGGGGGGGAGAGACCCAGTACTTC. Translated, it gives CSASDWGGETQYF.

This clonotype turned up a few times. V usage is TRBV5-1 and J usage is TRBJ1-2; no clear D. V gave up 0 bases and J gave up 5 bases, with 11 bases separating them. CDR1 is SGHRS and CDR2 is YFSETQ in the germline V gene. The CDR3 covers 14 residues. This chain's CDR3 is CASSLDGSWYGYTF. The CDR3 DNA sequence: TGCGCCAGCAGCTTGGACGGGAGTTGGTATGGCTACACCTTC.

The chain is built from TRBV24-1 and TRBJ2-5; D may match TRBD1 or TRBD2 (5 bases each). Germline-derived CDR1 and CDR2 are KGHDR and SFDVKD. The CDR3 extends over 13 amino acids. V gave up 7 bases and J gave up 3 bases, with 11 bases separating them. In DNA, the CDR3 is TGTGCCACCAGCCGGGTGGGGGAAGAGACCCAGTACTTC. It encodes CATSRVGEETQYF.

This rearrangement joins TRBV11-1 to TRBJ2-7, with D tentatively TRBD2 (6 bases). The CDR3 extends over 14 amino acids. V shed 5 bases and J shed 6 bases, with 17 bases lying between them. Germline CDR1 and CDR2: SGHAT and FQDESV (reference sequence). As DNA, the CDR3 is TGTGCCAGCAGCACCCCGGGAGCCGTGGGCGAGCAGTACTTC. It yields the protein CASSTPGAVGEQYF.

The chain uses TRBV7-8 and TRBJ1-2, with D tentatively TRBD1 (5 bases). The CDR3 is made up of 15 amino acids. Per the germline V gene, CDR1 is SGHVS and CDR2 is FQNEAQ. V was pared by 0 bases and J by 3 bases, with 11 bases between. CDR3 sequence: CASSLARVRDYGYTF. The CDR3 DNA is TGTGCCAGCAGCTTAGCGCGGGTCAGGGACTATGGCTACACCTTC.

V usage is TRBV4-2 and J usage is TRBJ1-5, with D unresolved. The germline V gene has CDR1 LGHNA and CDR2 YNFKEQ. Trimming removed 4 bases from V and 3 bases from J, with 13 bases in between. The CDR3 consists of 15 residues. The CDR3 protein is CASSPREGINQPQHF. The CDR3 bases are TGTGCCAGCAGCCCCCGCGAGGGAATCAATCAGCCCCAGCATTTT.

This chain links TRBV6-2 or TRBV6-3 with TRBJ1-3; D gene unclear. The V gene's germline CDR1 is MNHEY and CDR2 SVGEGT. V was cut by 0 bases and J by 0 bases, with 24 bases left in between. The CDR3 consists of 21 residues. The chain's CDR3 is CASSYSTPARIQQYSGNTIYF. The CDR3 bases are TGTGCCAGCAGTTACTCGACCCCCGCACGGATTCAGCAGTACTCTGGAAACACCATATATTTT.

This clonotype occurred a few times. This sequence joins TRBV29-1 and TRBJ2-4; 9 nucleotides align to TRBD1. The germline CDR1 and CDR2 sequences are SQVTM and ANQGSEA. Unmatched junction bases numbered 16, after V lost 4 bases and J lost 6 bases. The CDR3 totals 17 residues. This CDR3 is CSVGGPGTGSPINIQYF. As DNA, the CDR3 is TGCAGCGTTGGGGGTCCCGGGACAGGGTCCCCTATAAACATTCAGTACTTC.

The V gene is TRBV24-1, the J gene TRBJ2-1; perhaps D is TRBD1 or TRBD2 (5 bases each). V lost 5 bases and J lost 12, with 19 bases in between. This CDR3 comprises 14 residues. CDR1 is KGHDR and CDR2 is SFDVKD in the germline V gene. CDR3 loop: CATSAGQGGLVQFF. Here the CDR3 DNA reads TGTGCCACCAGTGCGGGGCAGGGCGGGTTAGTGCAGTTCTTC.

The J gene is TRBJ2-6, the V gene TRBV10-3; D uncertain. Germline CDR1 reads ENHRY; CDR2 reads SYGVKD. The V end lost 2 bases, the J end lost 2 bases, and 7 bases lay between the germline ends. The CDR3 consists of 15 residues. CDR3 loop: CAISEGGTGANVLTF. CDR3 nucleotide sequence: TGTGCCATCAGTGAGGGCGGCACTGGGGCCAACGTCCTGACTTTC.

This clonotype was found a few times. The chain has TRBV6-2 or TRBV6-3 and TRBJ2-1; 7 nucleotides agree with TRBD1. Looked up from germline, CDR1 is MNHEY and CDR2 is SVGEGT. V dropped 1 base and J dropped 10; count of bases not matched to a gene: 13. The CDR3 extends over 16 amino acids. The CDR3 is CASSYYDRASGKEQFF. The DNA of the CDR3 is TGTGCCAGCAGTTACTATGACAGGGCTTCGGGGAAGGAGCAGTTCTTC.

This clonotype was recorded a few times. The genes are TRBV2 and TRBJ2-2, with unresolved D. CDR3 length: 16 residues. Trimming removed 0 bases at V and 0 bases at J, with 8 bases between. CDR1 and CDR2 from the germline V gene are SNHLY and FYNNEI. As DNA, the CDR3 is TGTGCCAGCAGTGAAGCGCCTCAGACGAACACCGGGGAGCTGTTTTTT. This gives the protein CASSEAPQTNTGELFF. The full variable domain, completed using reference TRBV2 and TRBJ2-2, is EPEVTQTPSHQVTQMGQEVILRCVPISNHLYFYWYRQILGQKVEFLVSFYNNEISEKSEIFDDQFSVERPDGSNFTLKIRSTKLEDSAMYFCASSEAPQTNTGELFFGEGSRLTVL.

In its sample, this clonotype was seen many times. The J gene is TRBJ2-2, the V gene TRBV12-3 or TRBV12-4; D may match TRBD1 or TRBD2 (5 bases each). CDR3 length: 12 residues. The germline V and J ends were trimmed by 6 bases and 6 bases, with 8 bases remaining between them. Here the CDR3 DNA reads TGTGCCAGCAGCCGGGACCCCGGGGAGCTGTTTTTT. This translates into CASSRDPGELFF.

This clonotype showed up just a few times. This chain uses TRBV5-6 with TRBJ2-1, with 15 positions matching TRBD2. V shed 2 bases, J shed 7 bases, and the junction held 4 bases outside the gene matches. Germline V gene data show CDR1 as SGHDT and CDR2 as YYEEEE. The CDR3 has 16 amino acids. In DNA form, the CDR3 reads TGTGCCAGCAGCTTAACCGGGACTAGCGGGAGGAATGAGCAGTTCTTC. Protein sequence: CASSLTGTSGRNEQFF.

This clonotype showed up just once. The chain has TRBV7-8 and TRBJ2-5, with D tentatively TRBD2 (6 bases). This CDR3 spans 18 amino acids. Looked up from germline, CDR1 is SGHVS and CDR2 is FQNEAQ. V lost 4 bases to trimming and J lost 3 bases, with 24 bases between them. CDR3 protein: CASSSAGRGRRLKETQYF. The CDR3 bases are TGTGCCAGCAGCTCTGCAGGGCGAGGGAGGAGGCTCAAAGAGACCCAGTACTTC.

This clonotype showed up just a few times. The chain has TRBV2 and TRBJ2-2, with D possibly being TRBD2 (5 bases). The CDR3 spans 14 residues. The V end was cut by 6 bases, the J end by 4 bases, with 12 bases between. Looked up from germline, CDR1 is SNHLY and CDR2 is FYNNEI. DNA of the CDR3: TGTGCCAGCAGGCCAGCGGAGCTCACCGGGGAGCTGTTTTTT. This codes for CASRPAELTGELFF.

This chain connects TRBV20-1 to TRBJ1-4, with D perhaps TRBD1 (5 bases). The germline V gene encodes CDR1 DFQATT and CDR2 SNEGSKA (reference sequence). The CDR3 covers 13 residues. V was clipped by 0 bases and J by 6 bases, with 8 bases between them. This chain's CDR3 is CSAREGGDEKLFF. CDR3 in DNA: TGCAGTGCTAGAGAGGGAGGGGATGAAAAACTGTTTTTT.

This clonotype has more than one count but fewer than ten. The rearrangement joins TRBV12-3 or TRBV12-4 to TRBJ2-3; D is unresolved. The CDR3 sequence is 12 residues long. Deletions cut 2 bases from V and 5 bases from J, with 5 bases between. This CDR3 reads CASSLTLDTQYF. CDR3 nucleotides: TGTGCCAGCAGTTTAACCCTAGATACGCAGTATTTT.

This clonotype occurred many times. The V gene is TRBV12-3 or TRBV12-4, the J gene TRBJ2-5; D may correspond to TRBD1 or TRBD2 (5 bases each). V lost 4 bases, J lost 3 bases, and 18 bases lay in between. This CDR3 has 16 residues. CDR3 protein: CASSYIGTSGKETQYF. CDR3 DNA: TGTGCCAGCAGTTATATCGGGACCAGCGGTAAAGAGACCCAGTACTTC.

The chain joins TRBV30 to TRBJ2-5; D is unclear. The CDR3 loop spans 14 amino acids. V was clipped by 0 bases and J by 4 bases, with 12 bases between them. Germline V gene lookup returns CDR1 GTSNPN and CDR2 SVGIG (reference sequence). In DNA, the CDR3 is TGTGCCTGGAGTGTACTAAGAGGAAGAGAGACCCAGTACTTC. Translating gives CAWSVLRGRETQYF.

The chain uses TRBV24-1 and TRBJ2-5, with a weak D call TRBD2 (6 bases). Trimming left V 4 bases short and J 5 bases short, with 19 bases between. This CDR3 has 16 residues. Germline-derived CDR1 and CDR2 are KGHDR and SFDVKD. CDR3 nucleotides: TGTGCCACCAGTGAGCCTAGACCTGGACGGGGGGAGACCCAGTACTTC. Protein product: CATSEPRPGRGETQYF.

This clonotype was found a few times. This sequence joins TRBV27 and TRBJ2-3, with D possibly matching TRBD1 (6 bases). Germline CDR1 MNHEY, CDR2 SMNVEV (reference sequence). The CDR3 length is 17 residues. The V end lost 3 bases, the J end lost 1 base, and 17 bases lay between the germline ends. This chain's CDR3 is CASSLLNPGAGTDTQYF. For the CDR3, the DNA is TGTGCCAGCAGTTTGCTAAATCCAGGGGCCGGCACAGATACGCAGTATTTT.

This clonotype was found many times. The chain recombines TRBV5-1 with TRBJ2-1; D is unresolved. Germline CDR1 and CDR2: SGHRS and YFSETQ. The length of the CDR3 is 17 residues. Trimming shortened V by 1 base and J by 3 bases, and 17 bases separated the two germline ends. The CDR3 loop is CASSLYSMGEGYNEQFF. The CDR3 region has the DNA TGCGCCAGCAGCTTGTATTCGATGGGCGAAGGCTACAATGAGCAGTTCTTC.

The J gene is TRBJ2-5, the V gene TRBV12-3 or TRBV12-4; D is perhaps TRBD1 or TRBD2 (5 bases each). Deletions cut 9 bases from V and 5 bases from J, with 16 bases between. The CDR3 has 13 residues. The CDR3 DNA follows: TGTGCCAGAGAACCGGGGCAAGGCGAGACCCAGTACTTC. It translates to CAREPGQGETQYF.

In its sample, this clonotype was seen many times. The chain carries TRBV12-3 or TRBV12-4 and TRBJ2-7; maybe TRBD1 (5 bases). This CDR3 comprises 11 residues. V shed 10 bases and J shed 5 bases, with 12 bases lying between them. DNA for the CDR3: TGTGCCACCTCAAGGGGAAACGAGCAGTACTTC. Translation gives CATSRGNEQYF.

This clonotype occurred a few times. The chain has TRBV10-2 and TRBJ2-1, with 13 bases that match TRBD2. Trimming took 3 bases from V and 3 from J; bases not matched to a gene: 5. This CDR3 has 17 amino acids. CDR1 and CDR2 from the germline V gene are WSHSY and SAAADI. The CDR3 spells CASSDSTSGGNYNEQFF. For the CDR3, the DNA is TGCGCCAGCAGTGACTCGACTAGCGGGGGGAACTACAATGAGCAGTTCTTC.

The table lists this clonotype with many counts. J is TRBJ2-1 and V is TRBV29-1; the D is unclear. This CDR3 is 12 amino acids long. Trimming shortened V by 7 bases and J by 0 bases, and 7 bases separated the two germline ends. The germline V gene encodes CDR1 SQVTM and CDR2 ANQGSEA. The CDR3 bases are TGCAGCGCCCACATCTCCTACAATGAGCAGTTCTTC. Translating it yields CSAHISYNEQFF.